This T cell receptor (beta chain) was sequenced for a study of shared clonotypes between healthy human individuals. Study details: Per donor, CD8 memory used one plate, CD8 naive used two, CD4 memory used three and CD4 naive used three.

Researchers ran the assay at a deep level. The repertoire was sequenced with immunoSEQ multiplex PCR; TCRdb's copy has only in-frame clones and lacks some. The data show nearly 600,000 clones, nearly 97% seen once. Germline loops: CDR1 SGDLS, CDR2 YYNGEE. This CDR3 is built from 13 residues. With 3 bases removed from V and 4 bases from J, the gap between germline ends came to 8 bases. CD45RO-negative cells were positively selected for CCR7, leaving out terminally differentiated effector memory CD45RA+ cells. The study drew its donors from healthy HIV-negative adults without recent acute infections or vaccinations.

This clonotype originated in a woman in her twenties or thirties in good health. The sample consisted of naive CD8+ T cells sorted from blood. The chain recombines TRBV9 with TRBJ2-1; D might be TRBD2 (6 bases). The DNA of the CDR3 is TGTGCCAGCAGCGCCGGGGGTTACAATGAGCAGTTCTTC. This codes for CASSAGGYNEQFF.